These 9 T cell receptor beta chains came from one sample sequenced in a study of T cells after yellow fever vaccination. TCRdb analysed the 5' RACE reads with MiXCR anew, one entry per CDR3 protein. Here the sample spans fewer than 350,000 distinct CDR3 sequences, 7.5% to 9% being singletons. Sequences were derived from PBMCs, sampled on the day of the first yellow fever vaccination. All receptors derive from a man between 18 and 29 years old who received the YFV17D yellow fever vaccine.

The sample holds a few counts of this clonotype. The chain is built from TRBV20-1 and TRBJ1-5, with unresolved D. Germline V CDR1 and CDR2: DFQATT, SNEGSKA (reference sequence). The CDR3 is 14 residues long. V was shortened by 3 bases and J by 3 bases, with 12 bases between the two germline ends. The CDR3, as DNA: TGCAGTGCTAGGTTTCCGGGAAACAATCAGCCCCAGCATTTT. Translating it yields CSARFPGNNQPQHF.

This clonotype has more than one count but fewer than ten. The chain joins TRBV5-1 to TRBJ2-5; D could derive from TRBD1 or TRBD2 (5 bases each). This CDR3 region has 15 residues. The germline V gene encodes CDR1 SGHRS and CDR2 YFSETQ. V lost 0 bases and J lost 3, with 12 bases in between. This chain's CDR3 is CASSLDGTEEETQYF. The CDR3 nucleotides are TGCGCCAGCAGCTTGGATGGGACGGAAGAAGAGACCCAGTACTTC.

The rearrangement uses TRBV11-1 and TRBJ2-1, with 11 bases lining up with TRBD2. V lost 1 base and J lost 5; bases outside the gene matches: 4. The CDR3 has 16 residues. Germline V gives CDR1 SGHAT, CDR2 FQDESV (reference sequence). CDR3 coding DNA: TGTGCCAGCAGCTTAGATACTAGCGGGGGAAACAATGAGCAGTTCTTC. It yields the protein CASSLDTSGGNNEQFF.

This clonotype was seen many times. The chain uses TRBV30 and TRBJ1-2; D gene unclear. From germline, CDR1 is GTSNPN and CDR2 SVGIG (reference sequence). This CDR3 has 13 residues. Trimming shortened V by 3 bases and J by 8 bases, and 16 bases separated the two germline ends. The CDR3 sequence: CAWSAGRPGGYTF. In DNA form, the CDR3 reads TGTGCCTGGAGCGCGGGTCGACCGGGGGGCTACACCTTC. Full variable domain (outside the CDR3, taken from reference TRBV30 and TRBJ1-2): SQTIHQWPATLVQPVGSPLSLECTVEGTSNPNLYWYRQAAGRGLQLLFYSVGIGQISSEVPQNLSASRPQDRQFILSSKKLLLSDSGFYLCAWSAGRPGGYTFGSGTRLTVV.

The chain carries TRBV6-1 and TRBJ2-5; possibly TRBD2 for D (6 bases). The germline V gene encodes CDR1 MNHNS and CDR2 SASEGT. The CDR3 loop spans 15 amino acids. The V and J ends lost 8 bases and 0 bases respectively, with 16 bases between them. CDR3 sequence reads: CASGHGRRYQETQYF. The CDR3, as DNA: TGTGCCAGCGGACACGGGAGAAGGTACCAAGAGACCCAGTACTTC.

This rearrangement joins TRBV7-9 to TRBJ1-1; perhaps TRBD1 as D (5 bases). The CDR3 consists of 15 residues. CDR1 and CDR2 (germline): SEHNR, FQNEAQ (reference sequence). V was shortened by 2 bases and J by 7 bases, with 17 bases between the two germline ends. The CDR3 sequence is CASSLNVKQVLEAFF. DNA for the CDR3: TGTGCCAGCAGCTTAAATGTAAAACAGGTGCTTGAAGCTTTCTTT.

This clonotype was seen at least ten times. J is TRBJ2-5 and V is TRBV7-3, with a possible D match to TRBD2 (5 bases). This CDR3 comprises 14 residues. CDR1 is SGHTA and CDR2 is FQGTGA in the germline V gene. With 2 bases removed from V and 3 bases from J, the gap between germline ends came to 10 bases. The CDR3 DNA follows: TGTGCCAGCAGCTTAGATCGGGGTAAAGAGACCCAGTACTTC. The encoded protein is CASSLDRGKETQYF.

This clonotype was picked up many times. This chain links TRBV4-2 with TRBJ1-2, with D possibly matching TRBD1 (5 bases). Germline V CDR1 and CDR2: LGHNA, YNFKEQ. The V end lost 0 bases, the J end lost 8 bases, and 10 bases lay between the germline ends. The CDR3 loop spans 13 amino acids. The chain's CDR3 is CASSQERGAGYTF. In nucleotides, the CDR3 is TGTGCCAGCAGCCAAGAGCGAGGGGCCGGCTACACCTTC.

The V gene is TRBV20-1, the J gene TRBJ1-6; the D is unclear. The V gene's germline CDR1 is DFQATT and CDR2 SNEGSKA (reference sequence). This CDR3 has 12 amino acids. V was shortened by 5 bases and J by 6 bases, with 8 bases between the two germline ends. The CDR3 loop reads CSAHILNSPLHF. The CDR3 nucleotides are TGCAGTGCTCATATCCTTAATTCACCCCTCCACTTT.